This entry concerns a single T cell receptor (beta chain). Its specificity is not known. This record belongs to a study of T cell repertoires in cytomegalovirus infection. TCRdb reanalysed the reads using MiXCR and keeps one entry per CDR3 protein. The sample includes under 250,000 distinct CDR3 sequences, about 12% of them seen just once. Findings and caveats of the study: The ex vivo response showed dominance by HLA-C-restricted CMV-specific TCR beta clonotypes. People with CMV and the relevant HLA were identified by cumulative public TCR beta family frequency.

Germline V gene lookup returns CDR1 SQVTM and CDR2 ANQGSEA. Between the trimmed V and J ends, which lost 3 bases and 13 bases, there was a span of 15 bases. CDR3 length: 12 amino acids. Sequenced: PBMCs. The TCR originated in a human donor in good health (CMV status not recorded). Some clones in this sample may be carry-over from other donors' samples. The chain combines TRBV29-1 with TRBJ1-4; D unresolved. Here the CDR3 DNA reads TGCAGCGTTGACTTAGGAGAGGATCGACTGTTTTTT. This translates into CSVDLGEDRLFF. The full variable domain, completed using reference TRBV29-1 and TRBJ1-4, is SAVISQKPSRDICQRGTSLTIQCQVDSQVTMMFWYRQQPGQSLTLIATANQGSEATYESGFVIDKFPISRPNLTFSTLTVSNMSPEDSSIYLCSVDLGEDRLFFGSGTQLSVL.